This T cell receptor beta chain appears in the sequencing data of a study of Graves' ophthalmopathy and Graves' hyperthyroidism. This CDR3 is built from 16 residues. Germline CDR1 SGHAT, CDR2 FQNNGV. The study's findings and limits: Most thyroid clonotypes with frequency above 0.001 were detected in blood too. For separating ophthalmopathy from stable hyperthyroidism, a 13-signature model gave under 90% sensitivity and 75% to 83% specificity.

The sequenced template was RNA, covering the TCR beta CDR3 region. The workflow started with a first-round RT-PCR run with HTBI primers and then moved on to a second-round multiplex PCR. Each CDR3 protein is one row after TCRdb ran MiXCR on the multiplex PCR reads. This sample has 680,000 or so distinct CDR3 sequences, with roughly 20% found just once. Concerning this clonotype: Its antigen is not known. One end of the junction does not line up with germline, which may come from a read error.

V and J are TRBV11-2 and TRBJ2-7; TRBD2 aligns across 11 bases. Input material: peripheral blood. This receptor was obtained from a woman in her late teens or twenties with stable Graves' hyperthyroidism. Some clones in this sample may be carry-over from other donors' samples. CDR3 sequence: CASSSTSGRGAYGQYF. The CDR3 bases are TGTGCCAGCAGCTCAACTAGCGGGAGAGGGGCCTACGGGCAGTACTTC.